This T cell receptor (beta chain) was found in a study of Graves' ophthalmopathy and Graves' hyperthyroidism. Amplified TCR beta CDR3 regions were obtained using RNA transcripts as template. First-round RT-PCR relied on HTBI primers, and a second-round multiplex PCR came next. TCRdb recomputed calls from the multiplex PCR reads with MiXCR, one row per CDR3 protein. The data show a few hundred thousand distinct CDR3 sequences, about a sixth seen once. V was cut by 6 bases and J by 0 bases, with 15 bases left in between. There are 15 residues in the CDR3. Germline CDR1 and CDR2: MDHEN and SYDVKM. This clonotype was detected ten times or more.

The V gene is TRBV28, the J gene TRBJ2-7; TRBD1 is a possible D gene (6 bases). The receptor was derived from an adult woman with stable Graves' hyperthyroidism. Sequencing was performed on peripheral blood. The CDR3 loop is CASRKGESPSYEQYF. The CDR3 DNA reads as TGTGCCAGCAGAAAGGGGGAGAGTCCCTCCTACGAGCAGTACTTC.